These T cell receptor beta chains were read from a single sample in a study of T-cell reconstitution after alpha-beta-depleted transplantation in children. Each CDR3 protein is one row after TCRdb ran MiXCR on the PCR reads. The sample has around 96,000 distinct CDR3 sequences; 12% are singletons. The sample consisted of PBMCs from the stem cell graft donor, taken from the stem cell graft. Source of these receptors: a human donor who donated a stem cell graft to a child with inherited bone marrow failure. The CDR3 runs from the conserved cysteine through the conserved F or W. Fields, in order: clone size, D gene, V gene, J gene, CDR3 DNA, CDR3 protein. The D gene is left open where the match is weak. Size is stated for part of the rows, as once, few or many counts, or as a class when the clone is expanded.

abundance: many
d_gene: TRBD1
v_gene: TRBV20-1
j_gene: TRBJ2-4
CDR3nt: TGCAGTGCTTCCGGGACAGGCCGGGCGAATGAGTACTTC
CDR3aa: CSASGTGRANEYF

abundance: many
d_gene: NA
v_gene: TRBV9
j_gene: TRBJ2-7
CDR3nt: TGTGCCAGCAGCGTAGACGGGAGCAGCCACGAGCAGTACTTC
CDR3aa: CASSVDGSSHEQYF

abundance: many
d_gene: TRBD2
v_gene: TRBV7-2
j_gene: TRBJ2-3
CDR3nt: TGTGCCAGCAGCCGGAGTGGACTAGGCACAGATACGCAGTATTTT
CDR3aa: CASSRSGLGTDTQYF

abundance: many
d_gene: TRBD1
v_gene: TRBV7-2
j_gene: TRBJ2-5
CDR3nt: TGTGCCAGCAGCTTAGCTCAGGGGGTCAAGACCCAGTACTTC
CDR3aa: CASSLAQGVKTQYF

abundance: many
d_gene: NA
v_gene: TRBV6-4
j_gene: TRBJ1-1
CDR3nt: TGTGCCAGCTCCGAAAAGGCGGAGATCTACCAAGGCGGCACTGAAGCTTTCTTT
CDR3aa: CASSEKAEIYQGGTEAFF

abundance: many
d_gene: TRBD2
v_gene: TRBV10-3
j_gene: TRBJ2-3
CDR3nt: TGTGCCATCAGAGATGACGCGGGGGGCACAGATACGCAGTATTTT
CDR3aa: CAIRDDAGGTDTQYF

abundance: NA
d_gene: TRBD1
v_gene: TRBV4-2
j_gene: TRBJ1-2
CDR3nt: TGTGCCAGCAGCCAAGATCGGAGGGGGCAAGAAGGCTACACCTTC
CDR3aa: CASSQDRRGQEGYTF

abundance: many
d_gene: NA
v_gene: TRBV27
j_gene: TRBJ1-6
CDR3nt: TGTGCCAGCAGTTACTCGGACAGTTCACCCCTCCACTTT
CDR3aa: CASSYSDSSPLHF

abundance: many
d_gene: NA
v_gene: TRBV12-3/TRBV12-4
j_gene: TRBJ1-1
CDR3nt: TGTGCCAGCAGTTTAAGGGGTCCCGAAGCTTTCTTT
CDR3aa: CASSLRGPEAFF

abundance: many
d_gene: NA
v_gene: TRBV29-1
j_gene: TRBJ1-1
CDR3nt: TGCAGCGTTGAGTCGGGGGGCGGGATCACTGAAGCTTTCTTT
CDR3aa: CSVESGGGITEAFF

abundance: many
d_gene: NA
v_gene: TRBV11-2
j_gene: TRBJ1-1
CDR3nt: TGTGCCAGCAGCCCACCGACCGCCGGGGGCGGGAGTAGCACTGAAGCTTTCTTT
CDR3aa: CASSPPTAGGGSSTEAFF

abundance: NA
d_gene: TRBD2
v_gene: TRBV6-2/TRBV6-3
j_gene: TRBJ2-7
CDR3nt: TGTGCCAGCAGTCCAGGACTAGCGGGTAACTACGAGCAGTACTTC
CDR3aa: CASSPGLAGNYEQYF

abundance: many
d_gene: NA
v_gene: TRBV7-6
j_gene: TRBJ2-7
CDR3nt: TGTGCCAGCAGCTTCACAGGGATGGGGGAGCAGTACTTC
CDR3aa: CASSFTGMGEQYF

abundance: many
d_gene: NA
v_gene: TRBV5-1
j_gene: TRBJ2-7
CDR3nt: TGCGCCAGCAGCTTGGCGGGGTTCACCTACGAGCAGTACTTC
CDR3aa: CASSLAGFTYEQYF

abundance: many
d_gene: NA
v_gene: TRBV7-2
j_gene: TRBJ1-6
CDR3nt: TGTGCCAGCAGCTCGAAGTACGCGGGGGAATCACCCCTCCACTTT
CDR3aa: CASSSKYAGESPLHF

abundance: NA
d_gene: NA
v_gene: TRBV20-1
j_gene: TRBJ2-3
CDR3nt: TGCAGTGCTAGCAGGCGGGGGCCTTCCACAGATACGCAGTATTTT
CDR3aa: CSASRRGPSTDTQYF

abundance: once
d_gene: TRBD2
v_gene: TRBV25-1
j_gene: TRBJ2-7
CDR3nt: TGTGCCAGCAGTGGGGGAGGGCACCCTTCCTACGAGCAGTACTTC
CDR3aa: CASSGGGHPSYEQYF

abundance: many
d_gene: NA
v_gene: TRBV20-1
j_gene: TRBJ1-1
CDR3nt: TGCAGTGCCCCGGACAATACGAACACTGAAGCTTTCTTT
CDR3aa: CSAPDNTNTEAFF

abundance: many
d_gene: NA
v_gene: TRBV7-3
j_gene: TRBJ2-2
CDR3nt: TGTGCCAGCAGCTTAACGACGACCTCCGGGGAGCTGTTTTTT
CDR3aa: CASSLTTTSGELFF

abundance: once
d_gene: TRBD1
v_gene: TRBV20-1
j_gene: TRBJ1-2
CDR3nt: TGCAGTGCTAGAGTCACGGACAGGTCTCCGTATGGCTACACCTTC
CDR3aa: CSARVTDRSPYGYTF

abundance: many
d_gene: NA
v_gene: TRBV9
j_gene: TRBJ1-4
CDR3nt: TGTGCCAGCAGCCCTGCCCAGGGGTCAATCGAAAAACTGTTTTTT
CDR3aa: CASSPAQGSIEKLFF

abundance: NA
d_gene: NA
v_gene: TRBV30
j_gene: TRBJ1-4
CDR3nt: TGTGCCTGGAGTGCGGCGGGAGAAAAACTGTTTTTT
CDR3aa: CAWSAAGEKLFF

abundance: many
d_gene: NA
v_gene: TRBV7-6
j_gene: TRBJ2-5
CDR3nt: TGTGCCAGCACCCCAGGGGGGGGCAGGGAGACCCAGTACTTC
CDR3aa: CASTPGGGRETQYF

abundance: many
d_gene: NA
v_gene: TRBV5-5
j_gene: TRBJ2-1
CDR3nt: TGTGCCAGCAGCTCGCGACAGAGCTCCTACAATGAGCAGTTCTTC
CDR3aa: CASSSRQSSYNEQFF

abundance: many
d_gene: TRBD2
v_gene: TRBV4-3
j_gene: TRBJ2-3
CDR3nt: TGCGCCAGCAGCCAAGACAGGAGGGAGGGTACGCAGTATTTT
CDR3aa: CASSQDRREGTQYF

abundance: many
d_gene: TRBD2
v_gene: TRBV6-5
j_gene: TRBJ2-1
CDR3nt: TGTGCCAGCAGTTCAGACAGGGGACTAGCGGGCAATGAGCAGTTCTTC
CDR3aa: CASSSDRGLAGNEQFF

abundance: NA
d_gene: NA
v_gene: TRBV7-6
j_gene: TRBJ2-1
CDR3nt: TGTGCCAGCAGCCCGGGGACGGAGAATGAGCAGTTCTTC
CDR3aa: CASSPGTENEQFF

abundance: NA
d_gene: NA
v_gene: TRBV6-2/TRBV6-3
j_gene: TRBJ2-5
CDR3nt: TGTGCCAGCAGTTACTTAGAGACCCAGTACTTC
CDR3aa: CASSYLETQYF

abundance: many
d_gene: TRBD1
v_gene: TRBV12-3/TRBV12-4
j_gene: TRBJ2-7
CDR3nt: TGTGCCAGCAGTTTCGGGGACAGGGAGTACGAGCAGTACTTC
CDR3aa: CASSFGDREYEQYF

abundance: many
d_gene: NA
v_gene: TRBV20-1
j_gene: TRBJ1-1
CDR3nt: TGCAGTGCTCCCCCGGGCAAGGTGGCTGAAGCTTTCTTT
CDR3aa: CSAPPGKVAEAFF

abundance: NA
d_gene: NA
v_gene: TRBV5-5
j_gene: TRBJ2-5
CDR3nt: TGTGCCAGCAGCTCGGTGGTATCTGGGACCCAGTACTTC
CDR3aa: CASSSVVSGTQYF

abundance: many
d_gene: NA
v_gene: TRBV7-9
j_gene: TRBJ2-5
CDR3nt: TGTGCCAGCAGCTCGAGTCCGGGACAACTGTACCAAGAGACCCAGTACTTC
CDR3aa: CASSSSPGQLYQETQYF

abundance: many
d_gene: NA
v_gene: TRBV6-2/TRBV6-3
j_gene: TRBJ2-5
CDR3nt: TGTGCCAGCAGTTACGGACCCCAAGAGACCCAGTACTTC
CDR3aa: CASSYGPQETQYF

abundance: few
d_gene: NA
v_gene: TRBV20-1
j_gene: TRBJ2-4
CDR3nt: TGCTGTGCTAGAGATCTTCCCTATTTTTTAGCCAAAAACATTCAGTACTTC
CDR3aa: CCARDLPYFLAKNIQYF

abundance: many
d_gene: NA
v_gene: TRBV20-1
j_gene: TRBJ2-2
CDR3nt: TGCAGTGCTGGGGGGTCGGGTACCGGGGAGCTGTTTTTT
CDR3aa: CSAGGSGTGELFF

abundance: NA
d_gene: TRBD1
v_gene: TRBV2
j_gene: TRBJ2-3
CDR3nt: TGTGCCAGCAGTGTGCCAGGGGGCGCAGGGGATACGCAGTATTTT
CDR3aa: CASSVPGGAGDTQYF

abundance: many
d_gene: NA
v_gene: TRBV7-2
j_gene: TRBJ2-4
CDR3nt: TGTGCCAGCAGCCCGCAAGGGGGACCTGAAAACATTCAGTACTTC
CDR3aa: CASSPQGGPENIQYF

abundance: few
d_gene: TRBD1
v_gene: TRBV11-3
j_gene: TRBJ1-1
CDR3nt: TGTGCCAGCAGCACCTCAGGGGGCAGTGGCACTGAAGCTTTCTTT
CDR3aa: CASSTSGGSGTEAFF

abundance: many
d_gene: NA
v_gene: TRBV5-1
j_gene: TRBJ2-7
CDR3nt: TGCGCCAGCAGCTTGGTGCCAGGGTCGACCTACGAGCAGTACTTC
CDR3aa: CASSLVPGSTYEQYF

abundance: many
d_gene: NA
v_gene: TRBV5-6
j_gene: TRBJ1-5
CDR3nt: TGTGCCAGCAGCCGACAATTTAGCAATCAGCCCCAGCATTTT
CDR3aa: CASSRQFSNQPQHF

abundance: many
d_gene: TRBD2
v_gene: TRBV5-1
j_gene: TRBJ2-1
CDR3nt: TGCGCCAGCAGCATTAGCGGGCGATACAATGAGCAGTTCTTC
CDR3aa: CASSISGRYNEQFF

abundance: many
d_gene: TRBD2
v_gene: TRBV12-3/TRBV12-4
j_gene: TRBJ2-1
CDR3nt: TGTGCCAGCCGAGCGGTAGCGGGGAATCTCCATGAGCAGTTCTTC
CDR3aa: CASRAVAGNLHEQFF

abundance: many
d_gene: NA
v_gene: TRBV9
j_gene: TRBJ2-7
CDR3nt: TGTGCCAGCAGCGACGACCCGGGGACCCTCCCCTACGAGCAGTACTTC
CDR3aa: CASSDDPGTLPYEQYF

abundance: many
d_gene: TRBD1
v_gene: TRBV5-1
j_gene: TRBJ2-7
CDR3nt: TGCGCCAGCACCAGGACAGGGTTCTCCTACGAGCAGTACTTC
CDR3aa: CASTRTGFSYEQYF

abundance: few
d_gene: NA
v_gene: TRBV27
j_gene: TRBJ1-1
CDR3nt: TGTGCCAGCAGTCCACGCCCCCAGTACACTGAAGCTTTCTTT
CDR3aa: CASSPRPQYTEAFF

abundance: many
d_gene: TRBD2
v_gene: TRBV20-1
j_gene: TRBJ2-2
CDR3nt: TGCAGTGCTAGAGACGGACTAGCGGGGGGGACCGGGGAGCTGTTTTTT
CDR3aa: CSARDGLAGGTGELFF

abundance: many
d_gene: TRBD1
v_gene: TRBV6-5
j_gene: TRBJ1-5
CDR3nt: TGTGCCAGCATTTCGCTAGGACAGGGTCTGAATCAGCCCCAGCATTTT
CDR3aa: CASISLGQGLNQPQHF

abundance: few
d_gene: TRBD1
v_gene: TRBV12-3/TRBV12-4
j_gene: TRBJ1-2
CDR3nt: TGTGCCAGCAGTCCCCAGGGGGACGGCTACACCTTC
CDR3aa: CASSPQGDGYTF

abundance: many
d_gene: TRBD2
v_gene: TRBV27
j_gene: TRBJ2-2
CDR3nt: TGTGCCAGCAGTTTAACCGGGAGGAGTCCCGGGGAGCTGTTTTTT
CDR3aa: CASSLTGRSPGELFF

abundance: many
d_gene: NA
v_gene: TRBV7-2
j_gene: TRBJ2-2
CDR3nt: TGTGCCAGCAGCCCTGGGACATTGAACACCGGGGAGCTGTTTTTT
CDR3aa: CASSPGTLNTGELFF

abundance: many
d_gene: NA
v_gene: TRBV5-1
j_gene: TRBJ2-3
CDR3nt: TGCGCCAGCAGCTTCCCGGGGACAGATACGCAGTATTTT
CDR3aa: CASSFPGTDTQYF

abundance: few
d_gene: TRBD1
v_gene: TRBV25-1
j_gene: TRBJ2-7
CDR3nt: TGTGCCAGCAGTGAGCCCAAAGGGACAGGGTCCCACGAGCAGTACTTC
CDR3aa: CASSEPKGTGSHEQYF

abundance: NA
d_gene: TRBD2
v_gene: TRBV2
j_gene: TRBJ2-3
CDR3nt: TGTGCCAGCAGCGATACTAGCGGTGAGACGCAGTATTTT
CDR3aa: CASSDTSGETQYF

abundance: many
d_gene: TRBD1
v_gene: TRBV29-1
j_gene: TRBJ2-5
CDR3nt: TGCAGCGCGAGAAGGCAGGGGGCTGGCGAGACCCAGTACTTC
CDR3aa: CSARRQGAGETQYF

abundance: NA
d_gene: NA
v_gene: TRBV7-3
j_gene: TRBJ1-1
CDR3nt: TGTGCCAGCAGCTTGGATATGGGCACTGAAGCTTTCTTT
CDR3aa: CASSLDMGTEAFF

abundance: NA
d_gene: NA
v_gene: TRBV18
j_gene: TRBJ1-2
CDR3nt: TGTGCCAGCTCACCAGGGGCGACAGACTATGGCTACACCTTC
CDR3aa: CASSPGATDYGYTF